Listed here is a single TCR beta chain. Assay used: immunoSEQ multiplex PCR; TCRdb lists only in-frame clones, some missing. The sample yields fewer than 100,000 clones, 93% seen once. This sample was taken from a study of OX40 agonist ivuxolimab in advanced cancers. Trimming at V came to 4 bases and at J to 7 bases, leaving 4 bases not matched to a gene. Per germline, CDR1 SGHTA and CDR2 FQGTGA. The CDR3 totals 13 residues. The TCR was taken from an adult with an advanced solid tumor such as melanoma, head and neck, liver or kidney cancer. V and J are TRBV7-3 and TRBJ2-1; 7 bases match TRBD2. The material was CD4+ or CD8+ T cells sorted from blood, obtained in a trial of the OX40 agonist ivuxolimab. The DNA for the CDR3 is TGTGCCAGCAGCTCCCTTAGCGGGAATGAGCAGTTCTTC. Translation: CASSSLSGNEQFF.